These T cell receptor beta chains were read from a single sample in a study of human T cells and chemical hapten exposure. TCRdb reanalysed the RACE reads using MiXCR and keeps one entry per CDR3 protein. The table records about 46,000 distinct CDR3 sequences, about 4.5% of them present only once. Specimen: whole blood. These receptors all come from a female donor in good health. Some clones in this sample may be carry-over from other donors' samples. Each CDR3 is given without its conserved first and last residue.

cdr3_aa	v_call	j_call
ASSPQAQNTEAF	TRBV5-1	TRBJ1-1
ASSQGGVRSGNTIY	TRBV3-1	TRBJ1-3
ASSLAGYTDTQY	TRBV7-2	TRBJ2-3
ASSPGGRIYGYT	TRBV6-1	TRBJ1-2
ASSSSGTEPYEQY	TRBV27	TRBJ2-7
ASSLGWGQTINEQF	TRBV5-1	TRBJ2-1
ASSLELRSYEQY	TRBV7-2	TRBJ2-7
ASSTTGGRGLNQPQH	TRBV27	TRBJ1-5
ASSPNSQPKNIQY	TRBV18	TRBJ2-4
ATSERGGATDTQY	TRBV24-1	TRBJ2-3
ASSFFGGLTYNEQF	TRBV5-6	TRBJ2-1
ASSGTSGTDTQY	TRBV28	TRBJ2-3
ASSLYSQGNQPQH	TRBV12-3/TRBV12-4	TRBJ1-5
SVDGGQGTGAGNTIY	TRBV29-1	TRBJ1-3
ASSLGTGTQY	TRBV7-8	TRBJ2-3
ASSKTVNYGDT	TRBV21-1	TRBJ1-2
SVDAATNTDTQY	TRBV29-1	TRBJ2-3
SANLAGTDTQY	TRBV20-1	TRBJ2-3
ASSSSLGYT	TRBV28	TRBJ1-2
SAKGGGGYEQY	TRBV29-1	TRBJ2-7
ASSPDIWVEQY	TRBV6-2/TRBV6-3	TRBJ2-7
ASSSNSGTVLRRDTIY	TRBV7-2	TRBJ1-3
ASTFGFGVEEQY	TRBV13	TRBJ2-7
ASSQAHTSSSSYEQY	TRBV4-2	TRBJ2-7
ASSLSRQGDRQQF	TRBV5-4	TRBJ2-1
AISESAVGEKLF	TRBV10-3	TRBJ1-4
SVEDQTGGGYT	TRBV29-1	TRBJ1-2
ASSLVRSNYGYT	TRBV18	TRBJ1-2
ASSLSSRGYGYT	TRBV7-9	TRBJ1-2
ASSPLTSGGQETQY	TRBV12-3/TRBV12-4	TRBJ2-5
SADAGGLGSYNSPLH	TRBV20-1	TRBJ1-6
ATQVVASTDTQY	TRBV2	TRBJ2-3
ASSDPPGRGHEQY	TRBV2	TRBJ2-7
ASSQDLSASDGGFRSGYT	TRBV4-1	TRBJ1-2
ASSRDRTNSPLH	TRBV12-3/TRBV12-4	TRBJ1-6
SARFLDRVPSAF	TRBV20-1	TRBJ1-1
ASRTGTGNEKLF	TRBV6-1	TRBJ1-4
ASSLSQYNEKLF	TRBV5-1	TRBJ1-4
ASSQSIQGRRDEQY	TRBV4-2	TRBJ2-7
SATPDRAAGNTIY	TRBV20-1	TRBJ1-3
SAETSGGQETQY	TRBV20-1	TRBJ2-5